This TCR beta chain was found in a study of CD8 T cells in Susac syndrome (dated by TCRdb to about 2019). As for the study more broadly: Whether CD8+ T cell activation and differentiation in Susac syndrome was antigen driven was tested using repertoire sequencing. Overall study outcomes, separate from this receptor: The number of individuals in the TCR sequencing and HLA analysis was acknowledged as relatively small.

Concerning this clonotype: What this receptor recognizes is not known. No much larger clone is present one base from it, and per-base qualities are unavailable.

RNA was extracted with the RNeasy kit and roughly 0.45 to 1 ug was reverse transcribed using random hexamers. The immunoSEQ multiplex PCR assay, covering 54 Vbeta and 13 Jbeta segments, was used to amplify TCR beta CDR3 regions. PCR amplification bias was corrected by using a synthetic template baseline for primer optimization and computational correction. The original pipeline was this. Only productive sequences were kept, with reads annotated to V, D and J genes according to IMGT and analyzed in immunoSEQ Analyzer. Clonality was calculated as one minus the Shannon entropy normalized by log2 of the number of productive unique sequences. Public and private clones were assessed among the 100 most prevalent clones of each patient and control. Clones were defined as Susac-specific if absent from the healthy and MS cohorts, from 900 to 1,200 published viral clones and from other ImmuneACCESS disease sequences. Starting from the raw public reads, TCRdb applied fastp trimming at Q25, assembled clones with MiXCR and retained in-frame beta chains. Rows merge per CDR3 protein into single entries with the most common DNA and genes. The V and J calls and clone size are TCRdb's, not the authors'. The sample table records some 150,000 distinct CDR3 sequences; approximately 94% of these occur just once. The top ten clones comprise 0.075% to 0.09% of the sample.

Between the V and J ends, shortened by 0 bases and 7 bases respectively, the junction contains 9 bases. From cysteine to phenylalanine, the CDR3 is 12 amino acids long. Only the CDR3 DNA stays, 36 bases, in frame from base 1. From a lookup of the germline V gene (reference sequence), CDR1 and CDR2 are GTSNPN and SVGIG. High-throughput TCR beta sequencing profiled peripheral blood CD8+ and CD4+ T cells from healthy donors, Susac syndrome patients and multiple sclerosis patients. Healthy donors were age- and sex-matched controls. Bulk CD8+ and CD4+ T cells were purified magnetically by negative isolation, whereas CD8+ TEMRA cells were enriched by FACS. Blood was drawn into EDTA tubes, processed within 24 hours, and PBMCs were isolated by density gradient centrifugation. PBMCs destined for TCR sequencing were cryopreserved in liquid nitrogen and later thawed in a 37 °C water bath. The sorted or isolated CD4+, CD8+ and CD8+ TEMRA cells reached a purity of at least 90%.

The TCR sequence derives from a human donor in good health. The sample was CD4+ T cells from PBMCs. Here the chain combines TRBV30 and TRBJ1-1; the D gene identity is not certain. The nucleotide sequence reads TGTGCCTGGAGTGTACTTAATATTGAAGCTTTCTTT. Its product reads: CAWSVLNIEAFF.